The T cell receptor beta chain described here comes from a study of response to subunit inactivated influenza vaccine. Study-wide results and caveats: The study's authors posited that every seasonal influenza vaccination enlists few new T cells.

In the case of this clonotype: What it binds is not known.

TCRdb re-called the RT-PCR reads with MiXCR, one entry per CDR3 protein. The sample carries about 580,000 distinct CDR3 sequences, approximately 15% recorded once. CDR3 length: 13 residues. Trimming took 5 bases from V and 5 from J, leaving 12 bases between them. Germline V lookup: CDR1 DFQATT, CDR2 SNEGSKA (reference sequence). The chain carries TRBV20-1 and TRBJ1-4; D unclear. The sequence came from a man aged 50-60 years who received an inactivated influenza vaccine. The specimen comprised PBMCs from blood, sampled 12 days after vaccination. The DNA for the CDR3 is TGCAGTGCTGACACCGGTTTAAATGAAAAACTGTTTTTT. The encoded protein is CSADTGLNEKLFF.